These 3 T cell receptor beta chains came from one sample sequenced in a study of blood T cell repertoires in COVID-19. Clones were read by immunoSEQ multiplex PCR, and TCRdb kept only the in-frame ones, dropping some. The sample lists about 160,000 clones, approximately 91% occurring once. The sequenced material came from peripheral blood. The receptors stem from a man younger than 35 with acute or convalescent COVID-19.

The rearrangement joins TRBV3-1 (or the pseudogene TRBV3-2) to TRBJ1-2; 8 bases fit TRBD1. CDR3 length equals 16 residues. The germline V gene has CDR1 LGHDT and CDR2 YNNKEL (reference sequence). Trimming at V came to 3 bases and at J to 0 bases, leaving 6 bases not matched to a gene. In nucleotides, the CDR3 is TGTGCCAGCAGCCAGAGGACAGGGCTGACTAACTATGGCTACACCTTC. The encoded protein is CASSQRTGLTNYGYTF.

The chain has TRBV6-5 and TRBJ1-2; TRBD1 might be the D (5 bases). The germline V gene encodes CDR1 MNHEY and CDR2 SVGAGI. CDR3 length: 14 residues. V was trimmed by 10 bases and J by 2 bases, leaving 17 bases between them. The CDR3 loop reads CATLGTGLNYGYTF. CDR3 sequence (DNA): TGTGCCACCTTAGGAACAGGACTAAACTATGGCTACACCTTC.

Note on this clone: Other nucleotide sequences in the sample specify the same CDR3. The chain has TRBV6-1 and TRBJ1-2; D is unclear. Germline V gives CDR1 MNHNS, CDR2 SASEGT. CDR3 length: 14 amino acids. V gave up 0 bases and J gave up 4 bases, with 9 bases separating them. CDR3 residues: CASSEAPQIYGYTF. The CDR3, as DNA: TGTGCCAGCAGTGAAGCACCCCAGATCTATGGCTACACCTTC.